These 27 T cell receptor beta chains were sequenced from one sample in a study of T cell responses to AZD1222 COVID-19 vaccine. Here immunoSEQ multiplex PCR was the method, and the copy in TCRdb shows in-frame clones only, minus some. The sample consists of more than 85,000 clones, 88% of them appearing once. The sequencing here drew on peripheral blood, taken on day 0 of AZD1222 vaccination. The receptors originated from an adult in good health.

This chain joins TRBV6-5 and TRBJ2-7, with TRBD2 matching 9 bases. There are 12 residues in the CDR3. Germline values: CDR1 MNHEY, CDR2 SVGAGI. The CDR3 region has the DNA TGTGGAAGCGGGAGGTTAACCTACGAGCAGTACTTC. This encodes CGSGRLTYEQYF.

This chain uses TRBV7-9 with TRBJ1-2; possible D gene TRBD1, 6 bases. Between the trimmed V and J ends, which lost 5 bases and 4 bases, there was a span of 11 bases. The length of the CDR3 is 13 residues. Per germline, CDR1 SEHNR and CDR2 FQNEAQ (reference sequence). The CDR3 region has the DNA TGTGCCAGCAGCATTACAGGGATCTATGGCTACACCTTC. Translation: CASSITGIYGYTF. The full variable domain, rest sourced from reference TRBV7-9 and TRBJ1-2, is DTGVSQNPRHKITKRGQNVTFRCDPISEHNRLYWYRQTLGQGPEFLTYFQNEAQLEKSRLLSDRFSAERPKGSFSTLEIQRTEQGDSAMYLCASSITGIYGYTFGSGTRLTVV.

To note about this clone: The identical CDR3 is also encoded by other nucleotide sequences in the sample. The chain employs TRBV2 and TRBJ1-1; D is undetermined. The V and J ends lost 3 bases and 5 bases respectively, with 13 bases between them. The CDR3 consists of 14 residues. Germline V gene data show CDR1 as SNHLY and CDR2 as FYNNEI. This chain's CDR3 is CASSEVGGRTEAFF. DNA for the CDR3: TGTGCCAGCAGTGAGGTAGGAGGGAGGACTGAAGCTTTCTTT.

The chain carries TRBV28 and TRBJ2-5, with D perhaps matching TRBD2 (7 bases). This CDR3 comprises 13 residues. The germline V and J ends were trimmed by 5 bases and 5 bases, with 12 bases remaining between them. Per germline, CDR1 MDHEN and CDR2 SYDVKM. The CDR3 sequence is CASSTGGRETQYF. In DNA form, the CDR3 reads TGTGCCAGCAGTACGGGGGGCAGGGAGACCCAGTACTTC. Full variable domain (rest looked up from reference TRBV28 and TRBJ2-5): DVKVTQSSRYLVKRTGEKVFLECVQDMDHENMFWYRQDPGLGLRLIYFSYDVKMKEKGDIPEGYSVSREKKERFSLILESASTNQTSMYLCASSTGGRETQYFGPGTRLLVL.

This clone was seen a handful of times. DNA for the CDR3: TGTGCCTGGAGTGCACAGGGACCTTCCACCTTC. This codes for CAWSAQGPSTF. The rearrangement uses TRBV30 and TRBJ1-2, with D perhaps matching TRBD1 (6 bases). The CDR3 has 11 amino acids. The germline V gene has CDR1 GTSNPN and CDR2 SVGIG (reference sequence). V was trimmed by 1 base and J by 13 bases, leaving 13 bases between them. Full variable domain (outside the CDR3, taken from reference TRBV30 and TRBJ1-2): SQTIHQWPATLVQPVGSPLSLECTVEGTSNPNLYWYRQAAGRGLQLLFYSVGIGQISSEVPQNLSASRPQDRQFILSSKKLLLSDSGFYLCAWSAQGPSTFGSGTRLTVV.

The chain's CDR3 is CASRGTSGSWEQYF. Written as DNA, the CDR3 is TGTGCCAGCAGGGGGACTAGCGGGAGCTGGGAGCAGTACTTC. The rearrangement joins TRBV2 to TRBJ2-7, with 14 bases matching TRBD2. CDR1 is SNHLY, CDR2 FYNNEI, per germline. This CDR3 is 14 amino acids long. V was pared by 6 bases and J by 7 bases, with 5 bases of the junction left unmatched.

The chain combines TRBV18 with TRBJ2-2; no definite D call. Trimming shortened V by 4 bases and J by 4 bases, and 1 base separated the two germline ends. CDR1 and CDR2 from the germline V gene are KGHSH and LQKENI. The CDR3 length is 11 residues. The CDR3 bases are TGTGCCAGCTCACTCACCGGGGAGCTGTTTTTT. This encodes CASSLTGELFF. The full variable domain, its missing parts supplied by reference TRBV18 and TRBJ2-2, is NAGVMQNPRHLVRRRGQEARLRCSPMKGHSHVYWYRQLPEEGLKFMVYLQKENIIDESGMPKERFSAEFPKEGPSILRIQQVVRGDSAAYFCASSLTGELFFGEGSRLTVL.

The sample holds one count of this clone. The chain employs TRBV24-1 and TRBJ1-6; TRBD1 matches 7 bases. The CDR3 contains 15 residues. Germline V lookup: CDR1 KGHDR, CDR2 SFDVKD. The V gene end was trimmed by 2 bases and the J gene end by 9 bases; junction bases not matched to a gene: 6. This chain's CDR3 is CATSDSQGDSSPLHF. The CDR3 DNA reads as TGTGCCACCAGTGATTCTCAGGGGGACAGTTCACCCCTCCACTTT.

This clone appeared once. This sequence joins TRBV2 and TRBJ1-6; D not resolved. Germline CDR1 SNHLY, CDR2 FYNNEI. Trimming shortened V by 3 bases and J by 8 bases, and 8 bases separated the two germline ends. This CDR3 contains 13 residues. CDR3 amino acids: CASSDVPDSPLHF. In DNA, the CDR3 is TGTGCCAGCAGTGATGTGCCGGATTCACCCCTCCACTTT.

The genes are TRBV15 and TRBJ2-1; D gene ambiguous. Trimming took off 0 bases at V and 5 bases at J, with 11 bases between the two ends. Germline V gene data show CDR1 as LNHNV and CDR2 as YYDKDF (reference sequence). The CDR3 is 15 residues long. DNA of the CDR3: TGTGCCACCAGCAGAGACTCGGTTCGCCACAATGAGCAGTTCTTC. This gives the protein CATSRDSVRHNEQFF.

The CDR3 sequence is CASSYNSNYGYTF. As DNA, the CDR3 is TGTGCCAGCAGTTATAATTCTAACTATGGCTACACCTTC. The chain couples TRBV6-6 to TRBJ1-2, with D unresolved. The germline V gene has CDR1 MNHNY and CDR2 SVGAGI (reference sequence). Between the trimmed V and J ends, which lost 3 bases and 0 bases, there was a span of 5 bases. This CDR3 region has 13 residues.

Written as DNA, the CDR3 is TGTGCCAGTAGTATCCGGCGCAGGGATGGAAACACCATATATTTT. Encoded protein: CASSIRRRDGNTIYF. The chain employs TRBV19 and TRBJ1-3, with TRBD1 as a possible D gene (5 bases). V gave up 3 bases and J gave up 3 bases, with 12 bases separating them. CDR1 LNHDA and CDR2 SQIVND come from the germline V gene (reference sequence). The CDR3 is made up of 15 amino acids.

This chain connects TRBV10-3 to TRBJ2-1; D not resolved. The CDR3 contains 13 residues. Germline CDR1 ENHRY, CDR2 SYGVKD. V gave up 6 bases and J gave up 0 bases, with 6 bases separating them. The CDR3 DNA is TGTGCCATCAGGGCCAACTCCTACAATGAGCAGTTCTTC. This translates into CAIRANSYNEQFF.

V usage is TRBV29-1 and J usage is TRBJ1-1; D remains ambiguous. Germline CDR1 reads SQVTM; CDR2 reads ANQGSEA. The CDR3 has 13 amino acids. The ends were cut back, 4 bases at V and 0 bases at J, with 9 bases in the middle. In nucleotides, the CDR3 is TGCAGCGTTGGGGTGGGTATGAACACTGAAGCTTTCTTT. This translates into CSVGVGMNTEAFF.

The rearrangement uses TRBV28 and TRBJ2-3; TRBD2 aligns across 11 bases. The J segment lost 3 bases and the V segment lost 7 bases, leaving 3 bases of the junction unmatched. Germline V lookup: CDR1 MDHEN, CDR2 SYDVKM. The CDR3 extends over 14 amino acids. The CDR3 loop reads CASTGTSGTDTQYF. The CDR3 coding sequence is TGTGCCAGCACCGGGACTAGCGGAACAGATACGCAGTATTTT.

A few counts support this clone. The CDR3 DNA sequence: TGTGCCAGCAGTTCAAGCGAGACCCAGTACTTC. Amino acid sequence: CASSSSETQYF. The chain uses TRBV6-2 or TRBV6-3 and TRBJ2-5, with D unclear. The CDR3 spans 11 residues. V was trimmed by 4 bases and J by 5 bases, leaving 5 bases between them. CDR1 is MNHEY and CDR2 is SVGEGT in the germline V gene.

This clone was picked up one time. CDR3 residues: CASSKVEGADTQYF. Written as DNA, the CDR3 is TGTGCCAGCAGCAAAGTAGAAGGGGCCGATACGCAGTATTTT. The V call is TRBV21-1, the J call TRBJ2-3; the tabulated D call, TRBD1, remains unverified against the DNA. TRBV21-1 is marked as a pseudogene. The CDR3 runs to 14 residues.

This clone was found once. The CDR3 nucleotides read TGTGCCAGCAGCTTCGGACAGGGGGCGCTGGGCACTGAAGCTTTCTTT. Translated: CASSFGQGALGTEAFF. J is TRBJ1-1 and V is TRBV7-2, with TRBD1 identical over 11 bases. This CDR3 spans 16 amino acids. Germline V gene sequence: CDR1 SGHTA, CDR2 FQGNSA. J gave up 4 bases and V 3 bases, and 7 bases lay outside the gene matches.

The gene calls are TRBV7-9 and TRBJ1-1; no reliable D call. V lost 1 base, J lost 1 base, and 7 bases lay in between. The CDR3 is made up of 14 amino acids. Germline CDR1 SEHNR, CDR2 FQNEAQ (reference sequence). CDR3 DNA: TGTGCCAGCAGCTTAGTTGGACGGAACACTGAAGCTTTCTTT. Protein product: CASSLVGRNTEAFF.

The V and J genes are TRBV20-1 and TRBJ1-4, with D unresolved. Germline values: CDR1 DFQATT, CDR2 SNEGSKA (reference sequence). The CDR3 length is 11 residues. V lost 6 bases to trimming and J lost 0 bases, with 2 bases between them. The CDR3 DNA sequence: TGCAGTGCCGCAACTAATGAAAAACTGTTTTTT. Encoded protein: CSAATNEKLFF.

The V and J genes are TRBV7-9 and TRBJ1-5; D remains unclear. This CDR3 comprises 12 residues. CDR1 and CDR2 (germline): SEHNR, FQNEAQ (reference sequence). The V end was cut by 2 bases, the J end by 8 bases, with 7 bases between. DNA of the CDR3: TGTGCCAGCAGCTTAACGGTTGAGCCCCAGCATTTT. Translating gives CASSLTVEPQHF. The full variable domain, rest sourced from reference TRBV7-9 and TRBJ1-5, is DTGVSQNPRHKITKRGQNVTFRCDPISEHNRLYWYRQTLGQGPEFLTYFQNEAQLEKSRLLSDRFSAERPKGSFSTLEIQRTEQGDSAMYLCASSLTVEPQHFGDGTRLSIL.

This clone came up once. The CDR3 spells CASSRNTEAFF. CDR3 nucleotide sequence: TGTGCCAGCAGTAGAAACACTGAAGCTTTCTTT. The chain combines TRBV6-5 with TRBJ1-1; D unclear. V lost 5 bases and J lost 2, with 3 bases in between. The V gene's germline CDR1 is MNHEY and CDR2 SVGAGI. CDR3 length equals 11 residues.

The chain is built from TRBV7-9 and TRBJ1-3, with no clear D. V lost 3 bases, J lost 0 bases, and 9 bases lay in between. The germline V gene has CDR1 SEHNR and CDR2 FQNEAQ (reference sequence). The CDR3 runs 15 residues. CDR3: CASSLGPNSGNTIYF. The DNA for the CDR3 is TGTGCCAGCAGCTTGGGTCCCAACTCTGGAAACACCATATATTTT. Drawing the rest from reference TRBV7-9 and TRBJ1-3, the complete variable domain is DTGVSQNPRHKITKRGQNVTFRCDPISEHNRLYWYRQTLGQGPEFLTYFQNEAQLEKSRLLSDRFSAERPKGSFSTLEIQRTEQGDSAMYLCASSLGPNSGNTIYFGEGSWLTVV.

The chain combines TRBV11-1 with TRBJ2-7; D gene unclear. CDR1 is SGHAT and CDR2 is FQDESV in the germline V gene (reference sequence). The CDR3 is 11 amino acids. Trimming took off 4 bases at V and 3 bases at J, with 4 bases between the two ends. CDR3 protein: CASSYGYEQYF. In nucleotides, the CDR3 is TGTGCCAGCAGCTACGGCTACGAGCAGTACTTC. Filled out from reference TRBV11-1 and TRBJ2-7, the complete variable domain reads EAEVAQSPRYKITEKSQAVAFWCDPISGHATLYWYRQILGQGPELLVQFQDESVVDDSQLPKDRFSAERLKGVDSTLKIQPAELGDSAMYLCASSYGYEQYFGPGTRLTVT.

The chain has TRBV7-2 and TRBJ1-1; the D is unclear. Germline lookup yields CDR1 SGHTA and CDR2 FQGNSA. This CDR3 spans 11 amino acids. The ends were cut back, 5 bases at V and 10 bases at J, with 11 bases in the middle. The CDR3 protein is CASSIGRRAFF. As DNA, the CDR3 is TGTGCCAGCAGCATCGGACGGAGAGCTTTCTTT.

The CDR3 region has the DNA TGTGCCAGCAGCCAGCCCAGGGCGGACAGGGGGCAAGGGGATACGCAGTATTTT. It yields the protein CASSQPRADRGQGDTQYF. The chain uses TRBV3-1 (or the pseudogene TRBV3-2) and TRBJ2-3; 11 bases fit TRBD1. The junction had 14 bases not matched to a gene; V was cut back by 3 bases and J by 6 bases. CDR1 and CDR2 (germline): LGHDT, YNNKEL (reference sequence). CDR3 length: 18 amino acids.

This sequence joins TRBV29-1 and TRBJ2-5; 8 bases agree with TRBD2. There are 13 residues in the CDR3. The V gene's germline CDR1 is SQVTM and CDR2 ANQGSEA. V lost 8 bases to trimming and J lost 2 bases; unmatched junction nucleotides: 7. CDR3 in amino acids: CSPRVAGQETQYF. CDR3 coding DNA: TGCAGCCCTCGGGTAGCGGGACAAGAGACCCAGTACTTC.